The 4 T cell receptor beta chains below were found in one sample sequenced in a study of T-cell reconstitution after alpha-beta-depleted transplantation in children. During its preparation, the TCRbeta library received unique molecular identifiers. TCRdb used MiXCR to reprocess the PCR reads, holding one entry per CDR3 protein. The repertoire includes 200,000 to 300,000 distinct CDR3 sequences, around 12% of them detected once, and roughly 2.6% sits in the top ten. This specimen consisted of PBMCs from the stem cell graft donor, obtained from the stem cell graft. The receptors derive from a human donor who donated a stem cell graft to a child with acute lymphoblastic leukemia.

This clonotype was seen at least ten times. The V and J genes are TRBV28 and TRBJ2-1, with D possibly matching TRBD1 (6 bases). CDR1 and CDR2 from the germline V gene are MDHEN and SYDVKM. V was clipped by 0 bases and J by 1 base, with 13 bases between them. The CDR3 is 17 residues long. The CDR3 reads CASSLWRTADSYNEQFF. DNA of the CDR3: TGTGCCAGCAGTTTATGGAGGACAGCGGATTCCTACAATGAGCAGTTCTTC.

This clonotype occurred many times. The rearrangement links TRBV10-3 to TRBJ2-5; D remains unclear. CDR3 length: 15 residues. Trimming stripped 0 bases from V and 4 bases from J, with 12 bases between. CDR1 and CDR2 (germline): ENHRY, SYGVKD. Here the CDR3 reads CAISESTGRGETQYF. As DNA, the CDR3 is TGTGCCATCAGTGAGTCGACGGGCAGAGGAGAGACCCAGTACTTC.

This clonotype was seen at least ten times. This CDR3 is CASSLSAGSTDTQYF. The DNA of the CDR3 is TGTGCCAGCAGTTTAAGTGCGGGGAGCACAGATACGCAGTATTTT. This chain connects TRBV28 to TRBJ2-3; weak D call: TRBD2 (6 bases). The V gene's germline CDR1 is MDHEN and CDR2 SYDVKM. Trimming removed 2 bases at V and 0 bases at J, with 9 bases between. The CDR3 extends over 15 amino acids.

Of note for this clonotype: A read error may explain this, as a much larger clone is one base away. This chain connects TRBV12-3 or TRBV12-4 to TRBJ2-4; D is unresolved. The CDR3 consists of 16 residues. The CDR3 here is CASSPGSLIAKNSQYF. As DNA, the CDR3 is TGTGCCAGCAGCCCCGGATCGCTTATAGCCAAAAACAGTCAGTACTTC.